The rows below give T cell receptor beta chains drawn from one sample of a study of T cell responses to AZD1222 COVID-19 vaccine. The table came from immunoSEQ multiplex PCR; TCRdb's copy has only in-frame clones and leaves some out. Among approximately 160,000 clones, about nine tenths were seen once, and the ten largest hold around 1.5%. The material was peripheral blood, obtained on day 0 of AZD1222 vaccination. These receptors all stem from an adult in good health. CDR3s include the opening cysteine and the closing phenylalanine or tryptophan. The D gene is left open where the match is weak.

V	J	D	CDR3	DNA
TRBV9	TRBJ2-1	TRBD2	CASSVIGLAGGNEQFF	TGTGCCAGCAGCGTGATCGGACTAGCGGGGGGAAATGAGCAGTTCTTC
TRBV2	TRBJ1-2	TRBD1	CASSATTGRGYGYTF	TGTGCCAGCAGTGCCACGACAGGGCGCGGCTATGGCTACACCTTC
TRBV10-2	TRBJ1-2	-	CASSVSTRDYGYTF	TGCGCCAGCAGTGTATCCACCAGGGACTATGGCTACACCTTC
TRBV18	TRBJ1-5	-	CASSPGGDQPQHF	TGTGCCAGCTCACCAGGGGGGGATCAGCCCCAGCATTTT
TRBV6-2/TRBV6-3	TRBJ1-6	-	CASSYFSGQRSSPLHF	TGTGCCAGCAGTTATTTTTCCGGGCAGAGAAGTTCACCCCTCCACTTT
TRBV7-7	TRBJ2-1	-	CASSLSEVVGNEQFF	TGTGCTAGCAGCTTGAGTGAGGTAGTTGGGAATGAGCAGTTCTTC
TRBV7-2	TRBJ2-7	TRBD1	CASSLGQGVYEQYF	TGTGCCAGCAGCTTAGGACAGGGGGTCTACGAGCAGTACTTC
TRBV18	TRBJ2-5	TRBD1	CASSLQGAGETQYF	TGTGCCAGCTCACTACAGGGGGCCGGGGAGACCCAGTACTTC
TRBV19	TRBJ2-7	-	CASKSGGF	TGTGCCAGTAAGTCCGGGGGCTTC
TRBV19	TRBJ1-2	-	CASSTGSYYGYTF	TGTGCCAGTAGTACGGGCAGTTACTATGGCTACACCTTC
TRBV20-1	TRBJ2-1	TRBD2	CSGGGHNEQFF	TGCAGTGGCGGGGGACACAATGAGCAGTTCTTC
TRBV6-1	TRBJ2-5	-	CASSEGRTPGTQYF	TGTGCCAGCAGTGAAGGACGGACTCCGGGGACCCAGTACTTC
TRBV28	TRBJ1-6	TRBD1	CASFRGLGNSPLHF	TGTGCCAGCTTCAGGGGGTTAGGTAATTCACCCCTCCACTTT
TRBV18	TRBJ1-1	TRBD1	CASSPLVIGQGGDEAFF	TGTGCCAGCTCACCACTTGTAATTGGACAGGGTGGCGATGAAGCTTTCTTT